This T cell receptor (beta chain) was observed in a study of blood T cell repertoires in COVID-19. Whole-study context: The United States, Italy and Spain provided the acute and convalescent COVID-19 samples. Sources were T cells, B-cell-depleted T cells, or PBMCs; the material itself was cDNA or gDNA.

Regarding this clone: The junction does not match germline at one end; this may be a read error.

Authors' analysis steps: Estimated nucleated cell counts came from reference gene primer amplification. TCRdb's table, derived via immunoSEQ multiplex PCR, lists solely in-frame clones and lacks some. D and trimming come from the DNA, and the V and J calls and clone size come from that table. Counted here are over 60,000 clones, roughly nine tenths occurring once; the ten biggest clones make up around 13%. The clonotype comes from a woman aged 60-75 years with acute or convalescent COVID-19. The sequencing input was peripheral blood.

CDR3 region: CASSVYPQTGAAQLHF. DNA for the CDR3: TGTGCCAGCAGCGTATATCCCCAGACAGGCGCAGCGCAGCTACACTTC. V and J are TRBV9 and TRBJ1-2, with D tentatively TRBD1 (6 bases). The CDR3 length is 16 residues. Per germline, CDR1 SGDLS and CDR2 YYNGEE.